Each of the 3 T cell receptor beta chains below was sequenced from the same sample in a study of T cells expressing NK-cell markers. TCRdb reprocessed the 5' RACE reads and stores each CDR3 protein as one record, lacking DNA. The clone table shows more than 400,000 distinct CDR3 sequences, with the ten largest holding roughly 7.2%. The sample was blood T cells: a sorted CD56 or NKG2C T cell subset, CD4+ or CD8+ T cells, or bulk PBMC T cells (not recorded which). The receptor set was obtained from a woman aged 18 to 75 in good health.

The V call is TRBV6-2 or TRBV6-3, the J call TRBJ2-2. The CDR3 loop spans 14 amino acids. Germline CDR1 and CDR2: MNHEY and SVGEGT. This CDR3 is CASSSRLFTGELFF.

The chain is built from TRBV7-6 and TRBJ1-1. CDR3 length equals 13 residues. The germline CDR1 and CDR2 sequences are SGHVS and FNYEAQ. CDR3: CASSLGPRTEAFF.

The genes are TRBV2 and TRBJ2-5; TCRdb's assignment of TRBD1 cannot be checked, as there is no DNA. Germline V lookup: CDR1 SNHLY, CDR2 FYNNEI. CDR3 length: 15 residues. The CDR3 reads CASSTGTNYQETQYF.